This T cell receptor (beta chain) was captured in a study of T-cell memory formation after mild COVID-19. TCRdb re-called the 5' RACE reads through MiXCR, storing one row per CDR3 protein. The repertoire holds roughly 580,000 distinct CDR3 sequences, with 15% to 20% as singletons. Study findings and constraints: Memory cells collected pre-infection included some clones that later responded, suggesting cross-reactive memory joined. A second wave of clones peaked on day 37, and their SARS-CoV-2 specificity went unconfirmed.

V was cut by 4 bases and J by 1 base, with 17 bases left in between. The CDR3 spans 15 residues. The germline CDR1 and CDR2 sequences are SQVTM and ANQGSEA. In regard to this clonotype: Antigen specificity is unknown.

Source material: PBMCs or a T cell subset sorted from them (not recorded which). The J gene is TRBJ2-7, the V gene TRBV29-1, with D possibly being TRBD1 (6 bases). The TCR sequence derives from an adult woman who had mild COVID-19 (a few samples of this study predate the infection). Cell type and time point are not known. The DNA of the CDR3 is TGCAGCGTTGGCGGTTTGGACGGACAGTCCTACGAGCAGTACTTC. Its protein is CSVGGLDGQSYEQYF.